These 12 T cell receptor beta chains were sequenced from one sample in a study of identical twins. TCRdb processed the 5' RACE reads anew with MiXCR; each CDR3 protein has one entry. Of a few hundred thousand distinct CDR3 sequences detected, around 8.8% appear once; the ten largest clones hold approximately 2.1%. This sample also appeared in a second study, on yellow fever vaccine responses in identical twins.

The sequenced sample was memory (CD45RO+) T cells sorted from blood. Receptors were obtained from a woman younger than 30 in good health.

This clonotype has at least ten counts. V and J are TRBV5-1 and TRBJ2-5; 10 bases are shared with TRBD1. Germline-derived CDR1 and CDR2 are SGHRS and YFSETQ. The trim removed 4 bases at V and 5 bases at J, leaving 8 bases unmatched. The CDR3 sequence is 15 residues long. The CDR3 DNA reads as TGCGCCAGCAGCACCTGGGGACAGGGGATGGAGACCCAGTACTTC. This sequence encodes CASSTWGQGMETQYF. Full variable domain (rest looked up from reference TRBV5-1 and TRBJ2-5): KAGVTQTPRYLIKTRGQQVTLSCSPISGHRSVSWYQQTPGQGLQFLFEYFSETQRNKGNFPGRFSGRQFSNSRSEMNVSTLELGDSALYLCASSTWGQGMETQYFGPGTRLLVL.

This clonotype was counted many times. The gene calls are TRBV2 and TRBJ2-1, with TRBD2 matching 12 bases. Per germline, CDR1 SNHLY and CDR2 FYNNEI. The CDR3 spans 15 residues. The trim removed 4 bases at V and 9 bases at J, leaving 7 bases unmatched. The DNA of the CDR3 is TGTGCCAGCAGTGGACTAGCGGGAGTGGGGGGTGAGCAGTTCTTC. Residues: CASSGLAGVGGEQFF.

This clonotype has only a few counts. This rearrangement joins TRBV28 to TRBJ2-1; 16 positions match TRBD2. The CDR3 sequence is 19 residues long. The V gene end was trimmed by 2 bases and the J gene end by 4 bases; junction bases not matched to a gene: 8. Germline loops: CDR1 MDHEN, CDR2 SYDVKM. CDR3 sequence (DNA): TGTGCCAGCAGTTTACTTGGGACTAGCGGGAGGGCCGCGTACAATGAGCAGTTCTTC. It encodes CASSLLGTSGRAAYNEQFF.

This clonotype was observed a few times. The V and J genes are TRBV7-2 and TRBJ1-2; the D gene is possibly TRBD1 (6 bases). In germline, CDR1 is SGHTA, CDR2 FQGNSA. The CDR3 has 12 amino acids. V lost 5 bases and J lost 5, with 9 bases in between. CDR3 sequence: CASSVQGYGYTF. The CDR3 nucleotides read TGTGCCAGCAGCGTACAGGGATATGGCTACACCTTC. The full variable domain, its missing parts supplied by reference TRBV7-2 and TRBJ1-2, is GAGVSQSPSNKVTEKGKDVELRCDPISGHTALYWYRQSLGQGLEFLIYFQGNSAPDKSGLPSDRFSAERTGGSVSTLTIQRTQQEDSAVYLCASSVQGYGYTFGSGTRLTVV.

The sample holds a few counts of this clonotype. CDR3 region: CASSIDMNIQYF. The CDR3 nucleotides read TGTGCCAGTAGTATCGACATGAACATTCAGTACTTC. J is TRBJ2-4 and V is TRBV19; D is undetermined. V dropped 3 bases and J dropped 7 bases, with 7 bases sitting between them. Germline loops: CDR1 LNHDA, CDR2 SQIVND (reference sequence). The CDR3 is 12 residues long.

In its sample, this clonotype ranks as medium-sized. This sequence joins TRBV12-3 or TRBV12-4 and TRBJ1-1, with D unresolved. The V end lost 7 bases, the J end lost 4 bases, and 19 bases lay between the germline ends. CDR3 length equals 15 residues. The CDR3 nucleotides read TGTGCCAGCACTGCGGAGGGAAGAGCGGGCACTGAAGCTTTCTTT. Encoded protein: CASTAEGRAGTEAFF.

This clonotype came up a few times. The chain recombines TRBV6-1 with TRBJ1-5; D perhaps matches TRBD1 (5 bases). The CDR3 runs to 15 residues. Trimming cost V 6 bases and J 1 base, with 13 bases left between them. Germline assignment: CDR1 MNHNS and CDR2 SASEGT. CDR3 protein: CASRQAGPSNQPQHF. For the CDR3, the DNA is TGTGCCAGCAGACAAGCGGGACCGAGCAATCAGCCCCAGCATTTT.

The rearrangement uses TRBV4-1 and TRBJ2-2; D unclear. V was cut by 0 bases and J by 7 bases, with 3 bases left in between. The CDR3 spans 12 residues. Germline loops: CDR1 MGHRA, CDR2 YSYEKL. The CDR3 nucleotides read TGCGCCAGCAGCCAAGAACTCGGGGAGCTGTTTTTT. Amino acids: CASSQELGELFF.

The chain recombines TRBV7-2 with TRBJ2-3; 7 bases are a match to TRBD2. Per germline, CDR1 SGHTA and CDR2 FQGNSA. CDR3 length: 16 amino acids. With V trimmed by 5 bases and J by 2 bases, 10 bases remained unmatched. Here the CDR3 DNA reads TGTGCCAGCAGCCCGATAACTAGCGTAGCCACAGATACGCAGTATTTT. Amino acid sequence: CASSPITSVATDTQYF.

This clonotype showed up many times. V usage is TRBV28 and J usage is TRBJ1-2; tentative D call: TRBD1 (5 bases). V dropped 6 bases and J dropped 2 bases, with 7 bases sitting between them. Germline loops: CDR1 MDHEN, CDR2 SYDVKM. CDR3 size: 12 residues. The CDR3 nucleotides are TGTGCCAGCAGGGGACGGAACTATGGCTACACCTTC. It yields the protein CASRGRNYGYTF.

CDR3 amino acids: CSATGLASTDTQYF. The CDR3 bases are TGCAGTGCCACAGGACTAGCTAGCACAGATACGCAGTATTTT. This rearrangement joins TRBV20-1 to TRBJ2-3; 8 nucleotides match TRBD2. CDR1 and CDR2 from the germline V gene are DFQATT and SNEGSKA (reference sequence). V was clipped by 6 bases and J by 0 bases; unmatched bases: 5. The CDR3 consists of 14 residues.

This clonotype occurred a few times. This chain links TRBV28 with TRBJ1-1; 12 bases map to TRBD1. CDR3 length: 16 amino acids. J lost 4 bases, V lost 5 bases, and 8 bases had no gene match. Germline CDR1 reads MDHEN; CDR2 reads SYDVKM. CDR3 region: CASSPGGTGGSTEAFF. The CDR3 DNA reads as TGTGCCAGCAGTCCCGGAGGGACAGGGGGCTCCACTGAAGCTTTCTTT.